This TCR beta chain was retrieved from a study of blood T cells in healthy people across ages (dated by TCRdb to between 2014 and 2017). Concerning the study at large: In model experiments, template switching captured about one uniquely barcoded TCR beta cDNA molecule for every two T cells. To track age-related changes in TCR beta repertoire diversity, the study relied on deep sequencing normalized with unique cDNA molecular identifiers. The donors were divided into four age groups: young (average roughly 17 years), middle-aged (approximately 42), aged (approximately 62) and long-lived (about 79). To avoid experimental bias, donors of different ages were spread randomly across the sequencing lanes. Two additional independent replicas of 1 million unique cDNA reads from the same blood draw were analyzed for two donors (one aged 18 to 30 and one aged 80 or older).

Systemically healthy Caucasian individuals from Russia, around 39 in total and aged about 6 to 95 years, were included as donors. Each donor gave roughly 9 milliliters of peripheral blood, drawn into EDTA-treated Vacutainer tubes. Ficoll-Paque density-gradient centrifugation was used to isolate PBMCs, with at least 7 million obtained per sample. Total RNA was extracted from PBMCs with Trizol reagent, with at least 6 micrograms obtained per sample. Naive CD45RAhigh/CD27high T cell percentages were measured by flow cytometry on a PBMC aliquot from every donor. Library preparation used 5' RACE. Sequencing instrument: Illumina HiSeq 2500. A second PCR of about 7 to 12 cycles was run with a J-beta primer mix and a sample-barcoded 5' primer. A unique molecular identifier was introduced onto each TCR beta cDNA molecule by a template-switch 5' adaptor carrying 12 random nucleotides. Each sample yielded at least 3 million CDR3-containing paired-end reads. First-strand cDNA was synthesized from all RNA with the Mint cDNA synthesis kit, primed by a TRBC-specific oligonucleotide. Following uracil-DNA glycosylase treatment, a first 18-cycle PCR with universal primers M1SS and BC2_uni_R was performed on all cDNA. Concerning the study's data processing: Each sample was normalized by randomly selecting 1 million high-quality reads, each carrying a distinct molecular identifier. Instead of being binned into consensus sequences, reads with shared molecular identifiers were discarded. CDR3 identification, clonotype clustering and error correction used MiTCR with a Q25 quality threshold and the strictest error-elimination algorithm. A nonparametric unseen species model with Euler transformation was used to estimate lower-bound total TCR beta diversity. The public reads were reanalyzed by TCRdb: fastp trimming at Q25, MiXCR alignment, in-frame beta chains only. A single entry per CDR3 protein holds the most common genes and DNA from its merged rows. TCRdb, not the authors, supplied the V and J calls. The sample data list fewer than 900,000 distinct CDR3 sequences, and more than 40% of these were observed just once. Of the sample, 20% to 25% is held by the ten largest clones.

The study at large found these results: Observed TCR beta diversity per million T cells fell roughly linearly with age, and a significant reduction was already apparent by age around 39. The long-lived group showed more naive CD4+ T cells, fewer expanded clones and increased TCR diversity than the aged group, suggesting age selection. Estimates of total diversity based on one million sequenced T cells were regarded as lower bounds and as underestimates. Since profiling was done on bulk unsorted PBMCs, naive and antigen-experienced compartments could not be conclusively compared. The CMV infection status of donors was not known, potentially confounding age-related changes in expanded clonotypes. Observed TCR beta diversity correlated strongly with the percentage of naive T cells measured by flow cytometry.

A word on this clonotype: Its antigen is currently not known. Base quality data are lacking; no much larger clone is found one base away.

Sample: blood. This clonotype originated in a woman in her sixties in good health.

At the DNA level, the sequence is TGCAGTGCTAGGAGGGGGGGGGGCGACACTGAAGCTTTCTTT. It specifies CSARRGGGDTEAFF. The sequence is built from TRBV20-1 and TRBJ1-1; matching of 6 bases hints at TRBD1 as the D gene. CDR1 DFQATT and CDR2 SNEGSKA are derived from the germline V gene (reference sequence). The germline ends are 14 bases apart after V is trimmed by 3 bases and J by 3 bases. The CDR3 holds 14 amino acids from the cysteine to the phenylalanine. The entry retains the CDR3 DNA only, 42 bases that are in frame from base 1.